This passage covers 5 T cell receptor beta chains from one sample sequenced in a study of blood T cell repertoires in COVID-19. The data were produced by immunoSEQ multiplex PCR, yet TCRdb's version contains in-frame clones alone and is incomplete. The sample yields some 270,000 clones, about 82% seen once. Sequenced sample: peripheral blood. These receptors originate from a woman of 80 years or more with COVID-19, enrolled during active disease.

A single count supports this clone. The same CDR3 can be traced to other DNA sequences in this sample. This sequence joins TRBV6-5 and TRBJ1-6; TRBD1 matches 7 bases. Looked up from germline, CDR1 is MNHEY and CDR2 is SVGAGI. The CDR3 runs to 13 residues. Germline trimming cut 8 bases from V and 3 bases from J; bases unmatched to any gene: 1. CDR3 DNA sequence: TGTGCCAGCCGGGACAGCTATAATTCACCCCTCCACTTT. It is translated as CASRDSYNSPLHF.

The chain is built from TRBV7-2 and TRBJ2-5, with 7 bases matching TRBD2. V dropped 2 bases and J dropped 1; count of bases not matched to a gene: 1. Germline CDR1 SGHTA, CDR2 FQGNSA. This CDR3 comprises 14 residues. Written as DNA, the CDR3 is TGTGCCAGCAGCTTACTAGCGGCCCAAGAGACCCAGTACTTC. Residues: CASSLLAAQETQYF. Variable domain in full (rest from reference TRBV7-2 and TRBJ2-5): GAGVSQSPSNKVTEKGKDVELRCDPISGHTALYWYRQSLGQGLEFLIYFQGNSAPDKSGLPSDRFSAERTGGSVSTLTIQRTQQEDSAVYLCASSLLAAQETQYFGPGTRLLVL.

The rearrangement links TRBV6-4 to TRBJ2-5; TRBD1 might be the D (5 bases). Between the trimmed V and J ends, which lost 2 bases and 2 bases, there was a span of 12 bases. The CDR3 has 15 amino acids. The germline V gene encodes CDR1 MRHNA and CDR2 SNTAGT. CDR3 in DNA: TGTGCCAGCAGTGACCCTAGTGACAGTCAAGAGACCCAGTACTTC. As protein: CASSDPSDSQETQYF.

The chain couples TRBV30 to TRBJ2-1; TRBD2 matches 7 bases. Trimming cost V 8 bases and J 9 bases; bases outside gene matches: 16. Germline-derived CDR1 and CDR2 are GTSNPN and SVGIG (reference sequence). This CDR3 region has 14 residues. DNA of the CDR3: TGTGCCGGGGGGGGATCGAGGGTTAGTAGTGAGCAGTTCTTC. Amino acid sequence: CAGGGSRVSSEQFF. Together with reference TRBV30 and TRBJ2-1, the CDR3 gives the full variable domain: SQTIHQWPATLVQPVGSPLSLECTVEGTSNPNLYWYRQAAGRGLQLLFYSVGIGQISSEVPQNLSASRPQDRQFILSSKKLLLSDSGFYLCAGGGSRVSSEQFFGPGTRLTVL.

This clone was seen a single time. This chain joins TRBV24-1 and TRBJ2-3, with TRBD2 matching 10 bases. The germline gives CDR1 KGHDR, CDR2 SFDVKD. J gave up 3 bases and V 2 bases, and 10 bases lay outside the gene matches. There are 18 residues in the CDR3. The CDR3 is CATSDSGPLAGRTDTQYF. CDR3 DNA: TGTGCCACCAGTGATTCTGGACCACTAGCGGGGCGAACAGATACGCAGTATTTT.